The rows below give T cell receptor beta chains drawn from one sample of a study of blood T cell repertoires in COVID-19. The table came from immunoSEQ multiplex PCR; TCRdb's copy has only in-frame clones and leaves some out. The sample carries roughly 430,000 clones, roughly 87% recorded once. The sequencing input was PBMCs or T cells enriched from blood (not recorded which). The receptors here all came from a woman in her forties with acute COVID-19. Both conserved end residues are part of each CDR3. The order of the fields is D gene, clone size, J gene, V gene, CDR3 DNA, CDR3 protein. The D gene is left open where the match is weak. Rows give clone size only sometimes, using once, few, many, or a class for an expanded clone.

TRBD1	.	TRBJ1-6	TRBV7-9	TGTGCCAGCAGCTCCCCACAGGGGGAGGCCCTCCACTTT	CASSSPQGEALHF
TRBD2	.	TRBJ2-3	TRBV15	TGTGCCACCAGAACTAGCGGGGGGGTGACAGATACGCAGTATTTT	CATRTSGGVTDTQYF
.	.	TRBJ1-2	TRBV5-6	TGTGCCAGCAGCTTTGGTCAGGGGTATGGCTACACCTTC	CASSFGQGYGYTF
TRBD2	.	TRBJ2-2	TRBV7-2	TGTGCCAGCAGCTTAAGGAGCGGGGGGTCTACCGGGGAGCTGTTTTTT	CASSLRSGGSTGELFF
.	.	TRBJ2-5	TRBV10-3	TGTGCCATCAGTGTAGCCGGGACTTCAGGCCCCACAGAGACCCAGTACTTC	CAISVAGTSGPTETQYF
TRBD1	.	TRBJ1-1	TRBV2	TGTGCCAGCAGCGGGACAGCAGGGAACACTGAAGCTTTCTTT	CASSGTAGNTEAFF
TRBD2	.	TRBJ2-7	TRBV18	TGTGCCAGCTCACCACGCGGTAGCGGGGGTTACGAGCAGTACTTC	CASSPRGSGGYEQYF
TRBD1	.	TRBJ1-5	TRBV19	TGTGCCAGTAGTACTCCCCCAGGACAGGGCGCGGATCAGCCCCAGCATTTT	CASSTPPGQGADQPQHF
.	.	TRBJ2-3	TRBV4-1	TGCGCCAGCAGCCAAGATTGGCGGAGAGATACGCAGTATTTT	CASSQDWRRDTQYF
.	.	TRBJ2-7	TRBV13	TGTGCCAGCAGCTTTCCGACAGGTTCCTACGAGCAGTACTTC	CASSFPTGSYEQYF
.	.	TRBJ1-1	TRBV27	TGTGCCAGCAGTACTTCCAACTCGAACACTGAAGCTTTCTTT	CASSTSNSNTEAFF
.	few	TRBJ1-1	TRBV7-9	TGTGCCAGCAGCGGGGGACTGGTTTCTGAGGCTTTCTTT	CASSGGLVSEAFF
.	.	TRBJ2-3	TRBV27	TGTGCCAGCACCCCCAGGTGGGGACACCAGCCCAATACGCAGTATTTT	CASTPRWGHQPNTQYF
TRBD2	.	TRBJ2-5	TRBV6-1	TGTGCCAGCAGTGAGGGGACCCCGGGACTAGCGGGGGGGGAGACCCAGTACTTC	CASSEGTPGLAGGETQYF
.	.	TRBJ2-6	TRBV11-2	TGTGCCAGCAGGGACTCCGGCGGGGCCAACGTCCTGACTTTC	CASRDSGGANVLTF
.	.	TRBJ2-2	TRBV2	TGTGCCAGCAGTGAAGTGGGGGGCGGGGAGCTGTTTTTT	CASSEVGGGELFF
TRBD1	.	TRBJ2-7	TRBV4-1	TGCGCCAGCAGCCAGCCGACAGGGGAACAGTACTTC	CASSQPTGEQYF
.	.	TRBJ1-5	TRBV30	TGTGCCTGGACTAAAGGAGGGGTTCAGCCCCAGCATTTT	CAWTKGGVQPQHF
TRBD1	.	TRBJ1-4	TRBV29-1	TGCAGCGTCCTCCCCGGGACAGGGCATGAAAAACTGTTTTTT	CSVLPGTGHEKLFF
TRBD2	.	TRBJ2-7	TRBV11-2	TGTGCCAGCAGCGTCGGGACTAGCGGGGGGAGCTCCTACGAGCAGTACTTC	CASSVGTSGGSSYEQYF
.	.	TRBJ2-3	TRBV5-1	TGCGCCAGCAGCTTCGGGAATGAAGATACGCAGTATTTT	CASSFGNEDTQYF
.	.	TRBJ1-1	TRBV19	TGTGCCAGTAGTATGAGGTTTGGCGTGTACACTGAAGCTTTCTTT	CASSMRFGVYTEAFF
TRBD2	.	TRBJ2-5	TRBV5-6	TGTGCCAGCAGCTTGGTCCGGGAGGCGGGGGAGACCCAGTACTTC	CASSLVREAGETQYF
.	.	TRBJ1-3	TRBV6-5	TGTGCCAGCACTCTAGGCGGATCTGGAAACACCATATATTTT	CASTLGGSGNTIYF